The 3 T cell receptor beta chains below were found in one sample sequenced in a study of neoadjuvant anti-PD-1 for oral cavity cancer. Using immunoSEQ multiplex PCR, the repertoire was profiled, and TCRdb retains in-frame clones only, with some absent. The table has about 16,000 clones, 55% to 75% seen once; the top ten hold 2.6%. The starting material was PBMCs, obtained before nivolumab (anti-PD-1) treatment. The receptors derive from a person aged 35-79 years with oral cavity squamous cell carcinoma.

The chain has TRBV4-1 and TRBJ2-7; D possibly corresponds to TRBD2 (6 bases). Germline V gene data show CDR1 as MGHRA and CDR2 as YSYEKL. The V gene lost 0 bases and the J gene lost 8 bases, with 20 bases spanning the gap. The CDR3 length is 16 residues. The CDR3 loop reads CASSQDGRRTLSKQYF. The CDR3 DNA follows: TGCGCCAGCAGCCAAGACGGGAGAAGGACCCTCTCCAAGCAGTACTTC.

This clone was picked up a small number of times. V and J are TRBV18 and TRBJ2-7; D possibly corresponds to TRBD1 (6 bases). The germline V gene encodes CDR1 KGHSH and CDR2 LQKENI. This CDR3 has 14 residues. Trimming pared 5 bases from V and 0 bases from J, leaving 11 bases between. Written as DNA, the CDR3 is TGTGCCAGCTCATTTGGGACAAACTCCTACGAGCAGTACTTC. It codes for CASSFGTNSYEQYF.

The rearrangement joins TRBV2 to TRBJ1-5; D is unresolved. CDR1 and CDR2 from the germline V gene are SNHLY and FYNNEI. There are 15 residues in the CDR3. The V gene lost 2 bases and the J gene lost 1 base, with 9 bases spanning the gap. CDR3 coding DNA: TGTGCCAGCAGTGAACGGGTAGTAAGCAATCAGCCCCAGCATTTT. This sequence encodes CASSERVVSNQPQHF.